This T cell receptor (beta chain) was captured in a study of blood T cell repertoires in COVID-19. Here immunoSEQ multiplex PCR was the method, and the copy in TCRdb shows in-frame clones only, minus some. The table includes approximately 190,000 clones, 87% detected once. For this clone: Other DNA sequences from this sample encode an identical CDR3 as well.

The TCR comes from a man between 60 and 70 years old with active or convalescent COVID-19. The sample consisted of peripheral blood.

The CDR3 is CASSPGQSSYNEQFF. In nucleotides, the CDR3 is TGTGCCAGCTCACCAGGACAGAGCTCCTACAATGAGCAGTTCTTC. The chain is built from TRBV18 and TRBJ2-1; D possibly corresponds to TRBD1 (6 bases). Trimming stripped 2 bases from V and 0 bases from J, with 8 bases between. From germline, CDR1 is KGHSH and CDR2 LQKENI. The length of the CDR3 is 15 residues.